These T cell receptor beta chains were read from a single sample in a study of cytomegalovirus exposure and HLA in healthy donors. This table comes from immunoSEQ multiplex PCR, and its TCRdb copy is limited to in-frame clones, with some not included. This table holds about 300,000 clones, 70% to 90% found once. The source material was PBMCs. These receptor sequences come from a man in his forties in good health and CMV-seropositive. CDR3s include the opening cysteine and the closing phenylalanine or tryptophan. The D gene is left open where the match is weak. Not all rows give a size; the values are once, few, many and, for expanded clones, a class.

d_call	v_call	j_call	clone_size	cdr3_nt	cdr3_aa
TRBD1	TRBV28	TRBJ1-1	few	TGTGCCAGCAGTCTACGACAGGGGGTAGGCACTGAAGCTTTCTTT	CASSLRQGVGTEAFF
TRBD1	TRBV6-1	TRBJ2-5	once	TGTGCCAGCACCACAGGGGGTGATAGGTATGAGACCCAGTACTTC	CASTTGGDRYETQYF
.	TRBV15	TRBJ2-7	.	TGTGCCACCAGCAGAGATCGGACAGCCTACGAGCAGTACTTC	CATSRDRTAYEQYF
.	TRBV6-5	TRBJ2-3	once	TGTGCCAGCGGCCCGACAGGCCTCCGCACAGATACGCAGTATTTT	CASGPTGLRTDTQYF
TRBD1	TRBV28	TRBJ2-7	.	TGTGCCAGCAGTAAACCCCCGGGACAGGGGGCGCGGGAGCAGTACTTC	CASSKPPGQGAREQYF
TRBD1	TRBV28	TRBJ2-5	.	TGTGCCAGCAGAAGGACAGGGCGGGAGACCCAGTACTTC	CASRRTGRETQYF
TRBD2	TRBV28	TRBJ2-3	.	TGTGCCAGCAGTTTATGGATAGCGGGAGGGCCAGATACGCAGTATTTT	CASSLWIAGGPDTQYF
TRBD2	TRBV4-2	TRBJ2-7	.	TGTGCCAGCAGCCAGGGACTAGCGGGAGAATACGAGCAGTACTTC	CASSQGLAGEYEQYF
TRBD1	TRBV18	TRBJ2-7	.	TGTGCCAGCTCACCAACAGGGACAGTGGCTTCCCACGAGCAGTACTTC	CASSPTGTVASHEQYF
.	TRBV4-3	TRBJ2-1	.	TGCGCCAGCAGCCAACACTCAAACTCCTACAATGAGCAGTTCTTC	CASSQHSNSYNEQFF
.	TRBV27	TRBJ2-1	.	TGTGCCAGCAGTCCTACCCTCTTTGGTGAGCAGTTCTTC	CASSPTLFGEQFF
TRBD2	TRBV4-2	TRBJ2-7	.	TGTGCCAGCAGCCAAGTGGGGGGGACCTCCTACGAGCAGTACTTC	CASSQVGGTSYEQYF
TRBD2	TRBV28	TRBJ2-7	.	TGTGCCAGCAGCTTCCTGACTAGCGGGAGACTCTACGAGCAGTACTTC	CASSFLTSGRLYEQYF
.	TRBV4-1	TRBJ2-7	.	TGCGCCAGCAGCCAAGGTGCGGGTTACTCCTACGAGCAGTACTTC	CASSQGAGYSYEQYF
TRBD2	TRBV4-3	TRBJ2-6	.	TGCGCCAGCAGCCAAGACACAATGTACTCGGGGGACTACTCTGGGGCCAACGTCCTGACTTTC	CASSQDTMYSGDYSGANVLTF
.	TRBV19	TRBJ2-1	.	TGTGCCAGTAGTATGGGAGGCTCCTACAATGAGCAGTTCTTC	CASSMGGSYNEQFF
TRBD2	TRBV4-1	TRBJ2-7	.	TGCGCCAGCAGCCAAGAAGGTGGCGGGGGGGCCTTGCAGCAGTACTTC	CASSQEGGGGALQQYF
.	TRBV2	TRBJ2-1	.	TGTGCCAGCAGTCAGACTAGTTTTAGAACCTCCTACAATGAGCAGTTCTTC	CASSQTSFRTSYNEQFF
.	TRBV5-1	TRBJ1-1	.	TGCGCCAGCAGCTTGGCCCGACAGGCCCAACATGAAGCTTTCTTT	CASSLARQAQHEAFF
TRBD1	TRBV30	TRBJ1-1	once	TGTGCCTACTCCCTAGGACAGGCGTCTGAAGCTTTCTTT	CAYSLGQASEAFF
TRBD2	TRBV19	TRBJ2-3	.	TGTGCCAGTAGTAGGGGACTACACACAGATACGCAGTATTTT	CASSRGLHTDTQYF
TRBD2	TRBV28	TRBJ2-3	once	TGTGCCAGCAGTCTCGGGACTAACACAGATACGCAGTATTTT	CASSLGTNTDTQYF
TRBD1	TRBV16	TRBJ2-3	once	TGTGCCAGCAGCAGAGGGGGCTCCTCCACAGATACGCAGTATTTT	CASSRGGSSTDTQYF
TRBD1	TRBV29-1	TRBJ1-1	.	TGCAGCGTCCCAGGGACAGTCACTGAAGCTTTCTTT	CSVPGTVTEAFF
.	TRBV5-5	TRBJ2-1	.	TGTGCCAGCAGCTTGTACCCCGGGAGCTCCTACAATGAGCAGTTCTTC	CASSLYPGSSYNEQFF
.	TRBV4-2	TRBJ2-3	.	TGTGCCAGCAGCCAAGATAAGGGGACTAGCACAGATACGCAGTATTTT	CASSQDKGTSTDTQYF